The 25 T cell receptor beta chains in this list originate from one sample, sequenced in a study of blood T cell repertoires in COVID-19 (dated by TCRdb to 2018 to 2020). The library was prepared using the immunoSEQ multiplex PCR assay. Entries here come from immuneACCESS through TCRdb and include only in-frame sequences with V and J called. Some clones fail to appear in such tables; in the studies checked, an unresolved V gene covers under half of the shortfall, and the cause of the remainder is unknown. For this sample the table gives around 120,000 clones, of which about 78% were detected only once. The ten largest clones take up approximately 2.5% of the sample. The specimen sequenced was peripheral blood. The receptors were gathered from a man between 65 and 85 years old with acute or convalescent COVID-19.

V is TRBV11-2 and J is TRBJ2-5; TRBD2 aligns across 10 bases. The germline gives CDR1 SGHAT, CDR2 FQNNGV. There are 16 residues in the CDR3. V lost 6 bases, J lost 5 bases, and 12 bases stayed unmatched. CDR3: CASSLWTSGTEETQYF. The CDR3 DNA is TGTGCCAGCAGTCTCTGGACTAGCGGAACTGAGGAGACCCAGTACTTC.

The chain has TRBV9 and TRBJ2-3; no clear D. Germline V gives CDR1 SGDLS, CDR2 YYNGEE. CDR3 length: 13 residues. V lost 4 bases, J lost 6 bases, and 12 bases lay in between. The DNA of the CDR3 is TGTGCCAGCAGCCCCGCCGGGTCCGATACGCAGTATTTT. Its protein is CASSPAGSDTQYF.

The chain uses TRBV9 and TRBJ1-2, with D possibly being TRBD1 (5 bases). With 2 bases removed from V and 0 bases from J, the gap between germline ends came to 14 bases. CDR1 SGDLS and CDR2 YYNGEE come from the germline V gene. This CDR3 contains 16 residues. This CDR3 reads CASSVQLGVANYGYTF. The CDR3 DNA sequence: TGTGCCAGCAGCGTGCAATTAGGGGTAGCTAACTATGGCTACACCTTC.

This clone was detected a few times. J is TRBJ1-1 and V is TRBV6-5; TRBD1 matches 9 bases. The CDR3 contains 15 residues. The ends lost 6 bases at V and 5 bases at J; junction bases unmatched: 10. Germline values: CDR1 MNHEY, CDR2 SVGAGI. This CDR3 is CASRTPTGGATEAFF. DNA for the CDR3: TGTGCCAGCAGGACACCGACAGGGGGAGCGACTGAAGCTTTCTTT.

This clone occurred a few times. The chain has TRBV27 and TRBJ1-5; TRBD1 is a possible D gene (5 bases). Trimming removed 2 bases at V and 5 bases at J, with 7 bases between. Looked up from germline, CDR1 is MNHEY and CDR2 is SMNVEV (reference sequence). The CDR3 consists of 13 residues. The CDR3 coding sequence is TGTGCCAGCAGTTTAAACAGGTATCAGCCCCAGCATTTT. It translates to CASSLNRYQPQHF.

The V gene is TRBV9, the J gene TRBJ1-2; no clear D. The length of the CDR3 is 13 residues. The V end lost 0 bases, the J end lost 6 bases, and 9 bases lay between the germline ends. Germline V gene data show CDR1 as SGDLS and CDR2 as YYNGEE. The CDR3 here is CASSVDRGDGYTF. The CDR3 DNA reads as TGTGCCAGCAGCGTAGATCGAGGAGATGGCTACACCTTC.

This clone occurred a few times. The V and J genes are TRBV4-3 and TRBJ1-2; 7 nucleotides align to TRBD1. The germline gives CDR1 LGHNA, CDR2 YSLEER. This CDR3 has 15 residues. The J segment lost 2 bases and the V segment lost 0 bases, leaving 3 bases of the junction unmatched. The CDR3 nucleotides read TGCGCCAGCAGCCAAGATCTAGGGGGCAACTATGGCTACACCTTC. Translating gives CASSQDLGGNYGYTF.

V usage is TRBV9 and J usage is TRBJ2-3, with 8 positions matching TRBD1. J was trimmed by 5 bases and V by 3 bases; bases with no gene match: 11. From germline, CDR1 is SGDLS and CDR2 YYNGEE. This CDR3 region has 16 residues. The DNA for the CDR3 is TGTGCCAGCAGCGGAAGACAGGGGACGGATTTAGATACGCAGTATTTT. It yields the protein CASSGRQGTDLDTQYF.

The chain is built from TRBV6-2 or TRBV6-3 and TRBJ2-7; 8 nucleotides align to TRBD2. V trimming: 6 bases; J trimming: 3 bases; junction bases outside the gene matches: 10. The CDR3 extends over 15 amino acids. Germline-derived CDR1 and CDR2 are MNHEY and SVGEGT. The DNA for the CDR3 is TGTGCCAGCAGCTCCGGACTAGCTGCTGGCTACGAGCAGTACTTC. Translating it yields CASSSGLAAGYEQYF.

This clone was observed a handful of times. The V and J genes are TRBV19 and TRBJ2-1; unclear D gene. The CDR3 covers 12 residues. V was cut by 5 bases and J by 5 bases, with 7 bases left in between. The V gene's germline CDR1 is LNHDA and CDR2 SQIVND (reference sequence). The CDR3 DNA reads as TGTGCCAGTAGTCAAGAGGACAATGAGCAGTTCTTC. The encoded protein is CASSQEDNEQFF.

This clone was seen only a few times. The chain uses TRBV6-5 and TRBJ2-7, with 9 bases identical to TRBD1. Germline CDR1 reads MNHEY; CDR2 reads SVGAGI. This CDR3 is built from 16 residues. J gave up 0 bases and V 0 bases, and 3 bases lay outside the gene matches. The CDR3 is CASSYSRTGDSYEQYF. CDR3 coding DNA: TGTGCCAGCAGTTACTCGAGGACAGGGGACTCCTACGAGCAGTACTTC.

This clone was found a few times. The chain has TRBV19 and TRBJ1-5, with a weak D call TRBD1 (6 bases). This CDR3 is 14 amino acids long. The germline V gene encodes CDR1 LNHDA and CDR2 SQIVND (reference sequence). The V and J ends lost 4 bases and 5 bases respectively, with 12 bases between them. The CDR3 DNA is TGTGCCAGTAGTACCAGGGGAGAGGATCAGCCCCAGCATTTT. Its translation is CASSTRGEDQPQHF.

In its sample, this clone was seen a few times. V usage is TRBV19 and J usage is TRBJ2-7, with D maybe TRBD1 (5 bases). Germline CDR1 and CDR2: LNHDA and SQIVND (reference sequence). V shed 7 bases and J shed 3 bases, with 10 bases lying between them. This CDR3 is built from 12 residues. As DNA, the CDR3 is TGTGCCAGTAATGGCAGGGACTACGAGCAGTACTTC. Residues: CASNGRDYEQYF.

V and J are TRBV9 and TRBJ2-1, with TRBD1 matching 9 bases. The CDR3 sequence is 15 residues long. CDR1 is SGDLS and CDR2 is YYNGEE in the germline V gene. The J segment lost 2 bases and the V segment lost 3 bases, leaving 3 bases of the junction unmatched. This CDR3 reads CASSEGTGTYNEQFF. The CDR3 nucleotides read TGTGCCAGCAGCGAAGGGACAGGGACCTACAATGAGCAGTTCTTC.

The rearrangement joins TRBV6-5 to TRBJ1-1; TRBD1 agrees at 9 bases. This CDR3 comprises 14 residues. Germline-derived CDR1 and CDR2 are MNHEY and SVGAGI. The ends lost 0 bases at V and 8 bases at J; junction bases unmatched: 4. In nucleotides, the CDR3 is TGTGCCAGCAGTTACTCGAGGGGACAGGGCGAAGCTTTCTTT. It is translated as CASSYSRGQGEAFF.

The CDR3 DNA follows: TGTGCCAGCAGAGGACAGGGAAATTCACCCCTCCACTTT. This codes for CASRGQGNSPLHF. The J gene is TRBJ1-6, the V gene TRBV12-3 or TRBV12-4, with 8 nucleotides matching TRBD1. With V trimmed by 6 bases and J by 7 bases, 2 bases remained unmatched. The CDR3 has 13 amino acids.

The chain links TRBV2 to TRBJ1-6, with no clear D. The germline V gene encodes CDR1 SNHLY and CDR2 FYNNEI. V was trimmed by 4 bases and J by 9 bases, leaving 13 bases between them. This CDR3 has 14 amino acids. In DNA, the CDR3 is TGTGCCAGCAGTGCACAGAATGCGGGTTCACCCCTCCACTTT. Translating gives CASSAQNAGSPLHF. Looking up the rest from reference TRBV2 and TRBJ1-6 gives the full variable domain: EPEVTQTPSHQVTQMGQEVILRCVPISNHLYFYWYRQILGQKVEFLVSFYNNEISEKSEIFDDQFSVERPDGSNFTLKIRSTKLEDSAMYFCASSAQNAGSPLHFGNGTRLTVT.

The chain uses TRBV3-1 (or the pseudogene TRBV3-2) and TRBJ2-1; 8 nucleotides line up with TRBD2. V dropped 4 bases and J dropped 7; count of bases not matched to a gene: 15. There are 17 residues in the CDR3. Per the germline V gene, CDR1 is LGHDT and CDR2 is YNNKEL (reference sequence). The CDR3 DNA reads as TGTGCCAGCAGCCCCCTGGGGCGCGGGGGGCCACGGAATGAGCAGTTCTTC. This sequence encodes CASSPLGRGGPRNEQFF.

The genes are TRBV27 and TRBJ2-5; no reliable D call. The CDR3 consists of 13 residues. With 5 bases removed from V and 1 base from J, the gap between germline ends came to 8 bases. Germline lookup yields CDR1 MNHEY and CDR2 SMNVEV (reference sequence). CDR3 coding DNA: TGTGCCAGCAGTGGGCATGGCCAAGAGACCCAGTACTTC. Residues: CASSGHGQETQYF.

This clone was detected only a few times. V is TRBV7-2 and J is TRBJ1-2; TRBD1 aligns across 7 bases. The CDR3 spans 14 residues. Germline CDR1 is SGHTA and CDR2 is FQGNSA. V lost 7 bases, J lost 4 bases, and 9 bases stayed unmatched. The CDR3 spells CASKSPGQTYGYTF. Here the CDR3 DNA reads TGTGCCAGCAAAAGCCCGGGACAGACCTATGGCTACACCTTC.

The chain is built from TRBV5-1 and TRBJ2-2, with 7 bases aligning to TRBD1. The CDR3 has 16 residues. After removal of 4 bases from V and 1 base from J, the junction contained 7 bases not matched to a gene. The germline V gene encodes CDR1 SGHRS and CDR2 YFSETQ. CDR3 DNA: TGCGCCAGCAGCCGCCAAGGGGGCGGGAACACCGGGGAGCTGTTTTTT. It translates to CASSRQGGGNTGELFF.

This chain links TRBV18 with TRBJ1-4; no definite D call. Germline loops: CDR1 KGHSH, CDR2 LQKENI. The CDR3 runs 16 residues. V lost 4 bases to trimming and J lost 0 bases, with 12 bases between them. The CDR3 bases are TGTGCCAGCTCACTAGACATCGGGACAACTAATGAAAAACTGTTTTTT. The encoded protein is CASSLDIGTTNEKLFF.

Concerning this clone: At the DNA level, this CDR3 is encoded by other sequences in the same sample as well. The chain recombines TRBV7-3 with TRBJ2-3, with D possibly being TRBD2 (5 bases). The V gene lost 5 bases and the J gene lost 2 bases, with 11 bases spanning the gap. There are 14 residues in the CDR3. Germline assignment: CDR1 SGHTA and CDR2 FQGTGA. The CDR3 DNA reads TGTGCCAGCAGCCCCCTAGCCTCCACAGATACGCAGTATTTT. It codes for CASSPLASTDTQYF.

This chain connects TRBV5-4 to TRBJ1-1, with 8 nucleotides matching TRBD1. Germline V lookup: CDR1 SGHNT, CDR2 YYREEE (reference sequence). J gave up 4 bases and V 1 base, and 6 bases lay outside the gene matches. The CDR3 spans 15 residues. The CDR3 reads CASSLTQGALTEAFF. The DNA for the CDR3 is TGTGCCAGCAGCTTGACCCAGGGGGCACTCACTGAAGCTTTCTTT.

CDR3 nucleotides: TGTGCCAGCAGCAATACCGGGACTAGCGGGGACGATGAGCAGTTCTTC. This gives the protein CASSNTGTSGDDEQFF. The chain is built from TRBV21-1 and TRBJ2-1; the DNA was not compared with TRBD2, the D call given in the table. TRBV21-1 is a listed pseudogene. There are 16 residues in the CDR3.